These T cell receptor beta chains were read from a single sample in a study of blood T cell repertoires in COVID-19. The assay was immunoSEQ multiplex PCR, and TCRdb's table has in-frame clones only and misses some. This table has roughly 240,000 clones, 86% appearing once. The sequencing sample was made of peripheral blood. Receptors were obtained from a woman aged 60 to 75 who had recovered from COVID-19. Both conserved end residues are part of each CDR3. D genes are given only for firm matches. Clone size, where shown, is once, few, many, or a class for clones that have expanded.

TRBV28,NA,NA,TRBJ2-6,TGTGCCAGCAGGGCACACACCTCTGGGGCCAACGTCCTGACTTTC,CASRAHTSGANVLTF
TRBV7-8,NA,few,TRBJ1-5,TGTGCCAGCAGCGAACGAGCCCGGAGTGGGGCCAGCAATCAGCCCCAGCATTTT,CASSERARSGASNQPQHF
TRBV18,NA,NA,TRBJ1-4,TGTGCCAGCTCACCCTTACAGGGTAGCGAAAAACTGTTTTTT,CASSPLQGSEKLFF
TRBV19,TRBD1,NA,TRBJ1-5,TGTGCCAGTAGTCTCGGACAGGCGCACAATCAGCCCCAGCATTTT,CASSLGQAHNQPQHF
TRBV24-1,NA,NA,TRBJ1-6,TGTGCCACCAGTGTCGGGGATCCTAATTCACCCCTCCACTTT,CATSVGDPNSPLHF
TRBV6-6,NA,NA,TRBJ1-3,TGTGCCAGCAGTTATGTGAGCTCTGGAAACACCATATATTTT,CASSYVSSGNTIYF
TRBV7-2,NA,NA,TRBJ1-2,TGTGCCAGCAGCCTCGGGAGGGGAGGGTTCTATGGCTACACCTTC,CASSLGRGGFYGYTF
TRBV27,TRBD2,NA,TRBJ2-2,TGTGCCAGCAGACTAATGGGAGCGGGGGGGCTGGACACCGGGGAGCTGTTTTTT,CASRLMGAGGLDTGELFF
TRBV13,TRBD1,NA,TRBJ1-2,TGTGCCAGCAGCTTCGGACAGGGGAACTATGGCTACACCTTC,CASSFGQGNYGYTF
TRBV28,NA,NA,TRBJ1-2,TGTGCCAGCAGTTTGGGACAAGCTAACTATGGCTACACCTTC,CASSLGQANYGYTF
TRBV9,NA,once,TRBJ2-7,TGTGCCAGCAGCGTGGGCAGCCTTGCAAGCTCCTACGAGCAGTACTTC,CASSVGSLASSYEQYF
TRBV28,TRBD1,NA,TRBJ2-7,TGTGCCAGCACTGAGACCGGGACAGTTACCTACGAGCAGTACTTC,CASTETGTVTYEQYF
TRBV3-1/TRBV3-2,NA,NA,TRBJ2-2,TGTGCCAGGGAAGGGACAAACGACGGGGAGCTGTTTTTT,CAREGTNDGELFF
TRBV9,NA,few,TRBJ2-7,TGTGCCAGCAGCGTAAGCGAAACCTACGAGCAGTACTTC,CASSVSETYEQYF
TRBV6-5,TRBD1,NA,TRBJ2-2,TGTGCCAGCCTGACAGGGGGGACCGGGGAGCTGTTTTTT,CASLTGGTGELFF
TRBV3-1/TRBV3-2,NA,few,TRBJ1-6,TGTGCCAGCAGCCAAGGAACAGGGACCGTTGATTCACCCCTCCACTTT,CASSQGTGTVDSPLHF
TRBV19,TRBD1,NA,TRBJ2-3,TGTGCCAGTAGCAATGGACAGGGGGCCGCAGATACGCAGTATTTT,CASSNGQGAADTQYF
TRBV7-2,NA,NA,TRBJ1-3,TGTGCCAGCAGCTTTGGGGGCCCCATATATTTT,CASSFGGPIYF
TRBV15,NA,NA,TRBJ1-2,TGTGCCACCAGCATCTCAGGGGCGGGCTACACCTTC,CATSISGAGYTF
TRBV2,NA,NA,TRBJ2-1,TGTGCCAGCAGTGGCCTTAAGACAGCTTTCAATGAGCAGTTCTTC,CASSGLKTAFNEQFF
TRBV12-3/TRBV12-4,NA,NA,TRBJ1-1,TGTGCCAGCAGCCCAGGGATCCCTGAAGCTTTCTTT,CASSPGIPEAFF
TRBV9,TRBD1,NA,TRBJ2-5,TGTGCCAGCAGCGTAGGGGACAGACAAGAGACCCAGTACTTC,CASSVGDRQETQYF
TRBV28,NA,NA,TRBJ1-2,TGTGCCAGCAGTTCACACAACTATGGCTACACCTTC,CASSSHNYGYTF
TRBV14,TRBD2,NA,TRBJ2-3,TGTGCCAGCAGCCGGACTAGGGGAACAGATACGCAGTATTTT,CASSRTRGTDTQYF
TRBV6-5,TRBD1,NA,TRBJ2-2,TGTGCCAGCATCCTCCGTCCGACAGGGCTCGGGGAGCTGTTTTTT,CASILRPTGLGELFF